Listed here are 26 T cell receptor beta chains from one sample, sequenced in a study of beta chain features in type 1 diabetes. Study findings and constraints: Type 1 diabetes patients had moderately but significantly shorter TCRB CDR3s in all four CD4+ subsets.

Antigens for these TCRs are unknown. Expressed TCRB transcripts were sequenced because the entire RNA isolate underwent reverse transcription. Sequencing used immunoSEQ multiplex PCR; TCRdb keeps in-frame clones, though not all of them. There are about 660,000 clones in the sample; more than 13% occur only once, and roughly 0.04% lies in the top ten. Material for sequencing was naive CD4+ T cells from blood. The origin of the receptors is a man aged 18 to 30 with type 1 diabetes.

This clone was seen only a few times. The chain joins TRBV7-2 to TRBJ2-1; D assignment may be TRBD1 or TRBD2 (5 bases each). The CDR3 loop spans 13 amino acids. V was trimmed by 4 bases and J by 8 bases, leaving 12 bases between them. Germline CDR1 reads SGHTA; CDR2 reads FQGNSA. CDR3 DNA: TGTGCCAGCAGCTACGGGACCGGCGATGAGCAGTTCTTC. This encodes CASSYGTGDEQFF.

This clone was counted only a few times. The V and J genes are TRBV2 and TRBJ2-5; D unclear. Germline CDR1 SNHLY, CDR2 FYNNEI. Trimming stripped 6 bases from V and 4 bases from J, with 9 bases between. The CDR3 consists of 12 residues. DNA for the CDR3: TGTGCCAGCAGCAAGGAGAGAGAGACCCAGTACTTC. This translates into CASSKERETQYF.

The sample holds a few counts of this clone. The chain links TRBV7-2 to TRBJ1-1, with TRBD1 as a possible D gene (5 bases). V was pared by 1 base and J by 9 bases, with 15 bases between. The CDR3 totals 14 residues. Germline CDR1 and CDR2: SGHTA and FQGNSA. The CDR3 DNA reads as TGTGCCAGCAGCTTAGAGCTGGCGGGGACGAAAGCTTTCTTT. It encodes CASSLELAGTKAFF.

This clone was found a few times. The chain couples TRBV19 to TRBJ2-5; 7 bases match TRBD2. Losses at the gene ends were 3 bases for V and 1 base for J; bases not matched to a gene: 14. From germline, CDR1 is LNHDA and CDR2 SQIVND (reference sequence). The CDR3 extends over 18 amino acids. The CDR3 sequence is CASSIGLAADVFQETQYF. DNA of the CDR3: TGTGCCAGTAGTATCGGGCTAGCGGCCGATGTTTTCCAAGAGACCCAGTACTTC. The whole variable domain, filled in from reference TRBV19 and TRBJ2-5, reads DGGITQSPKYLFRKEGQNVTLSCEQNLNHDAMYWYRQDPGQGLRLIYYSQIVNDFQKGDIAEGYSVSREKKESFPLTVTSAQKNPTAFYLCASSIGLAADVFQETQYFGPGTRLLVL.

The sample holds a few counts of this clone. The chain is built from TRBV5-1 and TRBJ1-2; TRBD1 aligns across 8 bases. Trimming removed 3 bases from V and 4 bases from J; junction bases left unmatched: 2. This CDR3 contains 13 residues. CDR1 is SGHRS, CDR2 YFSETQ, per germline. The CDR3 DNA is TGCGCCAGCAGCTGGGACAGGAGCTATGGCTACACCTTC. As protein: CASSWDRSYGYTF.

The chain recombines TRBV15 with TRBJ1-5; unclear D gene. Germline values: CDR1 LNHNV, CDR2 YYDKDF (reference sequence). V lost 2 bases and J lost 2, with 7 bases in between. There are 14 residues in the CDR3. CDR3 region: CATSRWEGNQPQHF. The CDR3 bases are TGTGCCACCAGCAGATGGGAGGGCAATCAGCCCCAGCATTTT.

This clone was seen more than once but under ten times. Other nucleotide sequences from this sample produce the same CDR3. J is TRBJ2-7 and V is TRBV7-9; no definite D call. In germline, CDR1 is SEHNR, CDR2 FQNEAQ (reference sequence). The ends were cut back, 1 base at V and 1 base at J, with 2 bases in the middle. This CDR3 region has 12 residues. This CDR3 is CASSLGSYEQYF. CDR3 sequence (DNA): TGTGCCAGCAGCTTAGGATCCTACGAGCAGTACTTC.

The table lists this clone with a few counts. The chain employs TRBV14 and TRBJ2-7; 12 nucleotides agree with TRBD2. Germline V lookup: CDR1 SGHDN, CDR2 FVKESK. J was trimmed by 5 bases and V by 3 bases; bases with no gene match: 11. This CDR3 has 17 residues. The CDR3 reads CASSHTVRLAGADEQYF. The CDR3, as DNA: TGTGCCAGCAGCCACACCGTCCGACTAGCGGGAGCGGACGAGCAGTACTTC.

This clone appeared a few times. The chain recombines TRBV20-1 with TRBJ2-5; the match to TRBD1 covers 7 bases. CDR1 and CDR2 (germline): DFQATT, SNEGSKA (reference sequence). The length of the CDR3 is 10 residues. Trimming cost V 5 bases and J 10 bases; bases outside gene matches: 4. The DNA of the CDR3 is TGCAGTGCTCCCAACAGGGGCCAGTACTTC. Translated: CSAPNRGQYF.

This clone was detected only a few times. The rearrangement links TRBV6-1 to TRBJ2-1; TRBD1 agrees at 10 bases. The CDR3 is made up of 13 amino acids. CDR1 and CDR2 from the germline V gene are MNHNS and SASEGT. V trimming: 6 bases; J trimming: 8 bases; junction bases outside the gene matches: 4. CDR3 in amino acids: CASRETGGDEQFF. Written as DNA, the CDR3 is TGTGCCAGCAGAGAGACAGGGGGCGATGAGCAGTTCTTC.

This clone was picked up a small number of times. This chain uses TRBV5-1 with TRBJ2-3; 10 bases map to TRBD1. V dropped 4 bases and J dropped 1; count of bases not matched to a gene: 3. The CDR3 is made up of 15 amino acids. Germline values: CDR1 SGHRS, CDR2 YFSETQ. The CDR3 nucleotides are TGCGCCAGCAGCGTCGGGACAGGGGGCACAGATACGCAGTATTTT. Its translation is CASSVGTGGTDTQYF.

The J gene is TRBJ2-7, the V gene TRBV6-1; 12 bases are a match to TRBD2. The CDR3 totals 15 residues. J lost 2 bases, V lost 6 bases, and 5 bases had no gene match. In germline, CDR1 is MNHNS, CDR2 SASEGT. CDR3 DNA sequence: TGTGCCAGCAGAGAGCTAGCGGGAGGGCCCTACGAGCAGTACTTC. This codes for CASRELAGGPYEQYF.

The chain couples TRBV28 to TRBJ2-1; 10 nucleotides match TRBD2. CDR1 MDHEN and CDR2 SYDVKM come from the germline V gene. J gave up 8 bases and V 3 bases, and 7 bases lay outside the gene matches. The CDR3 totals 15 residues. The CDR3 spells CASSLERGGSYEQFF. DNA for the CDR3: TGTGCCAGCAGTTTGGAGCGGGGGGGCTCGTATGAGCAGTTCTTC.

The chain is built from TRBV7-2 and TRBJ1-2, with 9 bases matching TRBD1. Trimming cost V 2 bases and J 4 bases; bases outside gene matches: 8. CDR1 and CDR2 (germline): SGHTA, FQGNSA. The CDR3 consists of 16 residues. The CDR3 loop is CASSLSGTGSVYGYTF. In DNA, the CDR3 is TGTGCCAGCAGCTTAAGCGGGACAGGGTCGGTCTATGGCTACACCTTC.

The chain is built from TRBV29-1 and TRBJ2-5; D is unclear. From germline, CDR1 is SQVTM and CDR2 ANQGSEA. V gave up 5 bases and J gave up 2 bases, with 9 bases separating them. The length of the CDR3 is 12 residues. This CDR3 reads CSVSETQETQYF. Here the CDR3 DNA reads TGCAGCGTTTCGGAAACACAAGAGACCCAGTACTTC.

The chain links TRBV19 to TRBJ2-1, with a possible D match to TRBD1 (6 bases). CDR1 LNHDA and CDR2 SQIVND come from the germline V gene (reference sequence). The V end lost 3 bases, the J end lost 4 bases, and 10 bases lay between the germline ends. CDR3 length: 14 amino acids. The CDR3 protein is CASSMGAEYNEQFF. Written as DNA, the CDR3 is TGTGCCAGTAGTATGGGGGCGGAGTACAATGAGCAGTTCTTC. Supplemented by reference TRBV19 and TRBJ2-1, the full variable domain reads DGGITQSPKYLFRKEGQNVTLSCEQNLNHDAMYWYRQDPGQGLRLIYYSQIVNDFQKGDIAEGYSVSREKKESFPLTVTSAQKNPTAFYLCASSMGAEYNEQFFGPGTRLTVL.

This clone was picked up a small number of times. Since a much larger clone is just one base distant, this may be a read error. The chain combines TRBV7-6 with TRBJ2-5; D unresolved. Germline V gives CDR1 SGHVS, CDR2 FNYEAQ. The V end was cut by 4 bases, the J end by 3 bases, with 3 bases between. CDR3 length: 11 residues. In DNA, the CDR3 is TGTGCCAGCAGCTCAGAAGAGACCCAGTACTTC. It yields the protein CASSSEETQYF. The full variable domain, completed using reference TRBV7-6 and TRBJ2-5, is GAGVSQSPRYKVTKRGQDVALRCDPISGHVSLYWYRQALGQGPEFLTYFNYEAQQDKSGLPNDRFSAERPEGSISTLTIQRTEQRDSAMYRCASSSEETQYFGPGTRLLVL.

The rearrangement joins TRBV9 to TRBJ2-2; no clear D gene. There are 15 residues in the CDR3. Germline assignment: CDR1 SGDLS and CDR2 YYNGEE. V shed 0 bases and J shed 0 bases, with 6 bases lying between them. The CDR3 nucleotides read TGTGCCAGCAGCGTAGCATCAGCGAACACCGGGGAGCTGTTTTTT. Protein sequence: CASSVASANTGELFF.

In this sample, this clone turned up a few times. CDR3 residues: CASSSRDRLSEKAFF. The CDR3 coding sequence is TGTGCCAGCAGCTCGAGAGACAGACTTTCTGAAAAAGCTTTCTTT. This chain links TRBV6-5 with TRBJ1-1; D possibly corresponds to TRBD1 (5 bases). The CDR3 is 15 amino acids. The ends were cut back, 6 bases at V and 9 bases at J, with 23 bases in the middle. Per the germline V gene, CDR1 is MNHEY and CDR2 is SVGAGI.

The V and J genes are TRBV6-5 and TRBJ1-2; 9 positions match TRBD1. CDR1 and CDR2 (germline): MNHEY, SVGAGI. V lost 5 bases, J lost 7 bases, and 8 bases stayed unmatched. The CDR3 is 14 amino acids. The CDR3 coding sequence is TGTGCCAGCAGTGCCTGGGACAGGGAAGGTGGCTACACCTTC. This sequence encodes CASSAWDREGGYTF.

This chain joins TRBV5-1 and TRBJ2-1, with 14 bases identical to TRBD2. After removal of 0 bases from V and 8 bases from J, the junction contained 4 bases not matched to a gene. This CDR3 is built from 16 residues. Germline V gene lookup returns CDR1 SGHRS and CDR2 YFSETQ. The CDR3 region is CASSLAGTSGSDEQFF. In DNA, the CDR3 is TGCGCCAGCAGCTTGGCCGGGACTAGCGGGAGTGATGAGCAGTTCTTC.

Note on this clone: Distinct nucleotide sequences in the sample also encode this CDR3. V is TRBV20-1 and J is TRBJ2-7; D remains unclear. V gave up 0 bases and J gave up 3 bases, with 3 bases separating them. The CDR3 totals 11 residues. The germline gives CDR1 DFQATT, CDR2 SNEGSKA (reference sequence). DNA for the CDR3: TGCAGTGCTAGAGACTACTACGAGCAGTACTTC. Its protein is CSARDYYEQYF.

This clone was counted a few times. The chain links TRBV19 to TRBJ2-2; D is possibly TRBD1 (6 bases). This CDR3 region has 16 residues. CDR1 is LNHDA and CDR2 is SQIVND in the germline V gene (reference sequence). Trimming pared 3 bases from V and 0 bases from J, leaving 11 bases between. The DNA for the CDR3 is TGTGCCAGTAGTATTCACCCAGGGGCGAACACCGGGGAGCTGTTTTTT. This gives the protein CASSIHPGANTGELFF.

This clone has only a few counts. CDR3 sequence: CASSQERYTGELFF. The CDR3 DNA reads as TGCGCCAGCAGCCAAGAGAGGTACACCGGGGAGCTGTTTTTT. V is TRBV4-3 and J is TRBJ2-2; the D is unclear. Looked up from germline, CDR1 is LGHNA and CDR2 is YSLEER. V lost 0 bases, J lost 3 bases, and 5 bases lay in between. CDR3 length: 14 amino acids.

This clone was observed a single time. The chain's CDR3 is CASSTASGTGSSYEQYF. CDR3 nucleotides: TGCGCCAGCAGTACTGCGTCCGGGACAGGGAGCTCCTACGAGCAGTACTTC. The chain links TRBV5-1 to TRBJ2-7, with 9 nucleotides matching TRBD1. This CDR3 region has 17 residues. The ends lost 5 bases at V and 0 bases at J; junction bases unmatched: 12. The germline gives CDR1 SGHRS, CDR2 YFSETQ.

This clone turned up a few times. V gene TRBV7-9 combines with J gene TRBJ2-5; the D gene is possibly TRBD1 (6 bases). V was shortened by 6 bases and J by 4 bases, with 18 bases between the two germline ends. Germline CDR1 SEHNR, CDR2 FQNEAQ (reference sequence). The CDR3 sequence is 15 residues long. CDR3 amino acids: CASSSLGAMVETQYF. The DNA of the CDR3 is TGTGCCAGCAGTTCATTGGGGGCGATGGTAGAGACCCAGTACTTC.